The source of this TCR beta chain is a study of blood T cell repertoires in COVID-19 (TCRdb year 2020). Turning to the overall study: Collaborator samples came from the United States, Italy and Spain and covered acute and convalescent phases of COVID-19. The prospective study material was composed of cDNA or gDNA derived from T cells, B-cell-depleted T cells, or PBMCs. Subjects who had been exposed to COVID-19, were actively infected with it, or had recovered from it provided the deeply sampled blood TCRbeta repertoires that made up the dataset. The repertoires were released in a freely available public database intended as a resource for research on the immune response to SARS-CoV-2. The samples were drawn from two sources: the first 160 participants of the ongoing ImmuneRACE study, and 1,000 to 1,500 subjects contributed by 6 global collaborators. Sample metadata almost always included a de-identified subject ID, COVID-19 status, age in years and sex. Where available, HLA class I and class II types were taken from metadata supplied by the sample provider and were not determined by assay-based typing. Broad study findings and their caveats: Clinical and demographic metadata were provided uncurated, with the amount varying by source and participant.

With respect to this clone: Its recognized antigen is unknown. No qualities accompany the bases; no much larger clone lies one base away.

In the germline V gene, CDR1 corresponds to MNHEY and CDR2 to SVGAGI. Taken from cysteine to phenylalanine, the CDR3 has 14 residues. The kept DNA is CDR3 alone, 42 bases in frame from the first base. V is trimmed back by 8 bases and J by 6 bases, and the junction contains 9 bases that no gene match accounts for. The immunoSEQ Assay, a bias-controlled multiplex PCR, was used to amplify TCRbeta CDR3 regions from genomic DNA. Concerning the study's data processing: Nucleated cell counts per sample were estimated from amplification of reference gene primers within the assay. To quantify the absolute abundance of each unique TCRbeta CDR3 rearrangement, sequence reads were collapsed and filtered. Productive Simpson clonality was computed per sample as the square root of Simpson's diversity index over productive rearrangements. TCRdb's version of the immuneACCESS table is confined to in-frame rearrangements and falls short of the full clone set. An unresolved V gene accounts for under half of the shortfall where checked; the remainder is of unknown origin. V and J calls and clone size are given by that table; D and trimming were obtained from the DNA. This sample holds about 280,000 clones; less than 95% were observed only once. Around 2.8% of the sample lies in the top ten.

In the prospective study, participants were 18 to 89 years old, resided in 25 or so geographic areas of the United States, and were enrolled through a virtual design. To assign participants to cohorts, the prospective study relied on clinical history that participants themselves reported in a screening survey and a study questionnaire. Exposed participants had been in contact with someone with a PCR-confirmed or clinician-diagnosed COVID-19 case within 2 weeks of study entry. Mobile phlebotomists in the prospective study collected whole blood, serum and a nasopharyngeal or oropharyngeal swab from every participant. Prospective study participants could optionally give additional blood draws and questionnaires over an approximately two-month period. Before DNA extraction, prospective study blood samples were shipped either frozen or at room temperature.

The clonotype was recovered from a man aged 40-49 years who had been exposed to COVID-19. The rearrangement joined TRBV6-5 to TRBJ2-3; 9 bases in the middle match TRBD1. Input material: PBMCs or T cells enriched from blood (not recorded which). The CDR3 is CASDLSQGADTQYF. At the DNA level, the sequence is TGTGCCAGCGACCTATCACAGGGGGCGGATACGCAGTATTTT.